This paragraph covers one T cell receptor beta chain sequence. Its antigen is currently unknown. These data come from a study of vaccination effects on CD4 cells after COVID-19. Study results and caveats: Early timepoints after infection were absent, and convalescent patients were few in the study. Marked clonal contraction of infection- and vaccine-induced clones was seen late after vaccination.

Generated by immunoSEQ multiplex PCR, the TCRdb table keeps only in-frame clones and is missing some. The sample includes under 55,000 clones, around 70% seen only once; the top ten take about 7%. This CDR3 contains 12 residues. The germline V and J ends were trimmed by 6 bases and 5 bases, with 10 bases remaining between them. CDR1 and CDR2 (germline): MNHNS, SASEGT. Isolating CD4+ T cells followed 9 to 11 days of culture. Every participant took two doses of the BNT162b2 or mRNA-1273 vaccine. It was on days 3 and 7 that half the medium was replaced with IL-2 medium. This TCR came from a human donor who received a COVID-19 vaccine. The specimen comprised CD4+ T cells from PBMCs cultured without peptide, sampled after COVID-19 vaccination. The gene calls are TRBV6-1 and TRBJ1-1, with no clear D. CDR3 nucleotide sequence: TGTGCCAGCAGGGGCCAAATGACTGAAGCTTTCTTT. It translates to CASRGQMTEAFF.